These 18 T cell receptor beta chains share one sample of origin, sequenced in a study of cytomegalovirus exposure and HLA in healthy donors. Amplification used 60 Vbeta primers and 13 Jbeta primers. Sequenced by immunoSEQ multiplex PCR; TCRdb stores in-frame clones only, minus some. Found here are 250,000 to 350,000 clones, 80% of them singletons; the top ten hold over 0.3%. Sequences were obtained from PBMCs. Receptor source: a girl aged 2-15 years in good health and CMV-seronegative.

The chain recombines TRBV7-6 with TRBJ1-1; D gene unclear. This CDR3 region has 14 residues. V was clipped by 5 bases and J by 6 bases, with 16 bases between them. CDR1 and CDR2 (germline): SGHVS, FNYEAQ. The CDR3 spells CASSRSFPGAEAFF. The CDR3 DNA sequence: TGTGCCAGCAGCCGATCGTTTCCGGGAGCTGAAGCTTTCTTT.

J is TRBJ2-7 and V is TRBV4-1; D is perhaps TRBD2 (6 bases). Germline V gives CDR1 MGHRA, CDR2 YSYEKL. The CDR3 has 16 amino acids. Deletions cut 0 bases from V and 0 bases from J, with 12 bases between. The CDR3 DNA reads TGCGCCAGCAGCCAAGATGGGGCGGGAACCTCCTACGAGCAGTACTTC. Residues: CASSQDGAGTSYEQYF.

The rearrangement joins TRBV18 to TRBJ1-1, with a possible D match to TRBD1 (6 bases). Per germline, CDR1 KGHSH and CDR2 LQKENI. The CDR3 spans 15 residues. V lost 6 bases to trimming and J lost 1 base, with 15 bases between them. The CDR3 DNA is TGTGCCAGCTCTCCCAGGACAGTGGAGAACACTGAAGCTTTCTTT. Translated, it gives CASSPRTVENTEAFF.

The chain is built from TRBV2 and TRBJ2-3; D gene unclear. Trimming removed 7 bases from V and 4 bases from J, with 3 bases in between. Germline V gene lookup returns CDR1 SNHLY and CDR2 FYNNEI. This CDR3 is 10 amino acids long. The CDR3 nucleotides are TGTGCCAGCACGTCAGATACGCAGTATTTT. Encoded protein: CASTSDTQYF.

The V call is TRBV6-6, the J call TRBJ2-5; 7 bases map to TRBD1. Germline V gene sequence: CDR1 MNHNY, CDR2 SVGAGI (reference sequence). This CDR3 contains 16 residues. V lost 2 bases to trimming and J lost 4 bases; unmatched junction nucleotides: 10. As DNA, the CDR3 is TGTGCCAGCAGTTACACGGGACAGTCTATGGGAGAGACCCAGTACTTC. Translating it yields CASSYTGQSMGETQYF.

The chain is built from TRBV19 and TRBJ2-2; 7 nucleotides line up with TRBD2. J was trimmed by 7 bases and V by 3 bases; bases with no gene match: 8. The CDR3 is made up of 15 amino acids. CDR1 is LNHDA, CDR2 SQIVND, per germline (reference sequence). The CDR3 region has the DNA TGTGCCAGTAGTATCCCAAGGGAGGGCTTCGGGGAGCTGTTTTTT. Translated: CASSIPREGFGELFF.

This chain links TRBV18 with TRBJ1-5; 8 bases line up with TRBD1. The CDR3 is 16 residues long. V gave up 2 bases and J gave up 6 bases; unmatched junction bases: 9. Germline V gene lookup returns CDR1 KGHSH and CDR2 LQKENI. The DNA of the CDR3 is TGTGCCAGCTCACCATTAGGGAACAGGGGGGGTCAGCCCCAGCATTTT. This gives the protein CASSPLGNRGGQPQHF. The full variable domain, in which reference TRBV18 and TRBJ1-5 provide the parts outside the CDR3, is NAGVMQNPRHLVRRRGQEARLRCSPMKGHSHVYWYRQLPEEGLKFMVYLQKENIIDESGMPKERFSAEFPKEGPSILRIQQVVRGDSAAYFCASSPLGNRGGQPQHFGDGTRLSIL.

V gene TRBV10-3 combines with J gene TRBJ2-3; tentative D call: TRBD1 (5 bases). The length of the CDR3 is 15 residues. V dropped 2 bases and J dropped 2 bases, with 11 bases sitting between them. Germline lookup yields CDR1 ENHRY and CDR2 SYGVKD. As DNA, the CDR3 is TGTGCCATCAGTGAGCGACAGACTCCCACAGATACGCAGTATTTT. Its translation: CAISERQTPTDTQYF.

In its sample, this clone was seen once. The V call is TRBV14, the J call TRBJ1-2, with 12 bases lining up with TRBD1. In germline, CDR1 is SGHDN, CDR2 FVKESK. This CDR3 region has 16 residues. V was pared by 2 bases and J by 4 bases, with 5 bases of the junction left unmatched. CDR3 sequence (DNA): TGTGCCAGCAGCCAAAGGGGACAGGGGGCTTTCTATGGCTACACCTTC. This encodes CASSQRGQGAFYGYTF.

Only one count was recorded for this clone. The chain carries TRBV5-1 and TRBJ1-1; maybe TRBD1 (6 bases). In germline, CDR1 is SGHRS, CDR2 YFSETQ. The CDR3 runs 14 residues. Trimming removed 2 bases at V and 2 bases at J, with 10 bases between. As DNA, the CDR3 is TGCGCCAGCAGCTTTGACAGGTTTAACACTGAAGCTTTCTTT. The encoded protein is CASSFDRFNTEAFF.

V usage is TRBV28 and J usage is TRBJ2-3; 10 bases fit TRBD2. From germline, CDR1 is MDHEN and CDR2 SYDVKM. The V and J ends lost 1 base and 1 base, in that order; junction bases with no gene match: 14. This CDR3 spans 20 amino acids. CDR3: CASSLLAGTSDYIRTDTQYF. For the CDR3, the DNA is TGTGCCAGCAGTTTATTGGCCGGGACTAGCGACTATATACGCACAGATACGCAGTATTTT. Full variable domain (outside the CDR3, taken from reference TRBV28 and TRBJ2-3): DVKVTQSSRYLVKRTGEKVFLECVQDMDHENMFWYRQDPGLGLRLIYFSYDVKMKEKGDIPEGYSVSREKKERFSLILESASTNQTSMYLCASSLLAGTSDYIRTDTQYFGPGTRLTVL.

The V and J genes are TRBV9 and TRBJ2-7, with D possibly being TRBD2 (6 bases). CDR1 is SGDLS, CDR2 YYNGEE, per germline. The V and J ends lost 0 bases and 6 bases respectively, with 16 bases between them. CDR3 size: 15 residues. The CDR3 loop is CASSVVGGGRVEQYF. CDR3 nucleotides: TGTGCCAGCAGCGTAGTGGGGGGAGGCCGAGTCGAGCAGTACTTC.

This sequence joins TRBV6-1 and TRBJ2-3; 8 positions agree with TRBD2. Trimming cost V 11 bases and J 5 bases; bases outside gene matches: 12. The germline V gene encodes CDR1 MNHNS and CDR2 SASEGT. The CDR3 contains 14 residues. The CDR3 DNA sequence: TGTGCCGGAGATACGGGGGGGCAGGAAGATACGCAGTATTTT. This codes for CAGDTGGQEDTQYF.

There are a few counts of this clone. This chain joins TRBV19 and TRBJ1-2; unclear D gene. Trimming left V 3 bases short and J 0 bases short, with 11 bases between. The germline gives CDR1 LNHDA, CDR2 SQIVND (reference sequence). The CDR3 extends over 15 amino acids. DNA for the CDR3: TGTGCCAGTAGTATCACCCCCGCGGCTAACTATGGCTACACCTTC. Its protein product is CASSITPAANYGYTF.

The CDR3 loop reads CASAPLVSPYEQYF. CDR3 in DNA: TGTGCCAGCGCCCCCCTAGTGAGCCCCTACGAGCAGTACTTC. The V call is TRBV2, the J call TRBJ2-7; D is unclear. Germline V gives CDR1 SNHLY, CDR2 FYNNEI. CDR3 length: 14 residues. V dropped 8 bases and J dropped 2 bases, with 16 bases sitting between them.

V usage is TRBV7-6 and J usage is TRBJ2-7; TRBD1 matches 10 bases. CDR1 and CDR2 (germline): SGHVS, FNYEAQ. The V segment lost 2 bases and the J segment 3 bases; nucleotides outside the gene matches: 7. The CDR3 covers 16 residues. In nucleotides, the CDR3 is TGTGCCAGCAGCTTACAGGGGACAGGGGCCCTCTACGAGCAGTACTTC. This codes for CASSLQGTGALYEQYF.

This rearrangement joins TRBV30 to TRBJ1-5; 7 positions match TRBD1. Germline loops: CDR1 GTSNPN, CDR2 SVGIG (reference sequence). The CDR3 has 18 amino acids. V trimming: 0 bases; J trimming: 5 bases; junction bases outside the gene matches: 16. CDR3 protein: CAWSVGVGRIQGYQPQHF. For the CDR3, the DNA is TGTGCCTGGAGTGTGGGCGTCGGGCGGATACAGGGGTATCAGCCCCAGCATTTT. Using reference TRBV30 and TRBJ1-5 for the parts outside the CDR3, the full variable domain is SQTIHQWPATLVQPVGSPLSLECTVEGTSNPNLYWYRQAAGRGLQLLFYSVGIGQISSEVPQNLSASRPQDRQFILSSKKLLLSDSGFYLCAWSVGVGRIQGYQPQHFGDGTRLSIL.

The chain uses TRBV11-2 and TRBJ2-3; D not resolved. The germline V gene encodes CDR1 SGHAT and CDR2 FQNNGV. This CDR3 has 14 amino acids. The V and J ends lost 3 bases and 2 bases respectively, with 9 bases between them. The CDR3 region is CASSFRRYTDTQYF. The CDR3 coding sequence is TGTGCCAGCAGCTTCCGCAGGTACACAGATACGCAGTATTTT.